This note documents a single T cell receptor (beta chain) sequence. The sample originates from a study of T cells after yellow fever vaccination. One entry per CDR3 protein results from TCRdb running MiXCR on the 5' RACE reads. Here the sample spans about 360,000 distinct CDR3 sequences, 6.2% being singletons. Trimming took 3 bases from V and 4 from J; bases not matched to a gene: 7. The germline V gene has CDR1 KGHSH and CDR2 LQKENI. This CDR3 region has 16 residues. Specimen: PBMCs, collected 5 days after the yellow fever booster vaccination. This sequence originates from a man younger than 45 who received the YFV17D yellow fever vaccine. J is TRBJ1-2 and V is TRBV18; 11 bases fit TRBD1. CDR3 loop: CASSPGTGGRAYGYTF. CDR3 DNA sequence: TGTGCCAGCTCACCGGGGACAGGGGGTCGTGCCTATGGCTACACCTTC.